The rows below give T cell receptor beta chains drawn from one sample of a study of radiotherapy plus CTLA-4 blockade in lung cancer. The method was immunoSEQ multiplex PCR; TCRdb's version includes in-frame clones alone and lacks a portion of them. The sample shows around 90,000 clones, about 83% of them seen only once. The source material was peripheral blood, sampled from a patient treated with radiotherapy plus ipilimumab. These receptors were collected from a human donor with non-small cell lung cancer who had stable disease on radiotherapy plus ipilimumab. CDR3s include the opening cysteine and the closing phenylalanine or tryptophan. D genes are given only for firm matches. Clone size is given for some rows only: seen once, a few or many times, or a class if the clone is expanded.

clone size	CDR3 length	V gene	D gene	J gene	CDR3 protein	CDR3 DNA
-	17	TRBV7-2	-	TRBJ2-2	CATSWRGRGENTGELFF	TGTGCCACTTCATGGAGGGGGCGCGGTGAGAACACCGGGGAGCTGTTTTTT
-	16	TRBV18	-	TRBJ2-2	CASSPSRGARTGELFF	TGTGCCAGCTCACCATCTCGGGGGGCGCGTACCGGGGAGCTGTTTTTT
-	15	TRBV2	TRBD2	TRBJ2-1	CASSVWTRDVNEQFF	TGTGCCAGCAGTGTATGGACTAGAGACGTCAATGAGCAGTTCTTC
-	16	TRBV7-6	TRBD2	TRBJ2-1	CASSLQRGAAGNEQFF	TGTGCCAGCAGCCTCCAGCGGGGAGCTGCGGGGAATGAGCAGTTCTTC
-	15	TRBV18	-	TRBJ1-5	CASSPGPGRDQPQHF	TGTGCCAGCTCACCAGGTCCAGGGAGGGATCAGCCCCAGCATTTT
-	15	TRBV6-5	-	TRBJ2-1	CASSYTDSSYNEQFF	TGTGCCAGCAGTTACACGGACAGCTCCTACAATGAGCAGTTCTTC
-	12	TRBV5-1	-	TRBJ2-3	CASSPTLDTQYF	TGCGCCAGCAGCCCGACCCTAGATACGCAGTATTTT
-	12	TRBV15	-	TRBJ1-5	CATRGSNQPQHF	TGTGCCACTCGCGGCAGCAATCAGCCCCAGCATTTT
-	14	TRBV30	-	TRBJ1-1	CAWKDWGARTEAFF	TGTGCCTGGAAGGATTGGGGGGCAAGAACTGAAGCTTTCTTT
-	14	TRBV28	-	TRBJ1-1	CASSSPTASGEAFF	TGTGCCAGCAGTTCACCGACAGCAAGCGGTGAAGCTTTCTTT
once	19	TRBV7-3	TRBD2	TRBJ2-3	CASSLTRGLAGGRTDTQYF	TGTGCCAGCAGCTTAACGAGGGGATTAGCGGGGGGCCGCACAGATACGCAGTATTTT
-	12	TRBV28	-	TRBJ1-5	CASTKILRSQHF	TGTGCCAGCACCAAAATCCTTCGGTCCCAGCATTTT
-	11	TRBV9	-	TRBJ2-1	CASSVDIEQFF	TGTGCCAGCAGCGTAGATATTGAGCAGTTCTTC
-	15	TRBV28	TRBD2	TRBJ2-2	CAVTGRAGVTGELFF	TGTGCCGTAACGGGCAGGGCGGGGGTAACCGGGGAGCTGTTTTTT
once	16	TRBV7-2	TRBD1	TRBJ1-5	CASSPQDRVGGQPQHF	TGTGCCAGCAGCCCCCAGGACAGGGTAGGAGGTCAGCCCCAGCATTTT
-	17	TRBV28	TRBD1	TRBJ1-4	CASSQGQGALANEKLFF	TGTGCCAGCAGTCAAGGACAGGGGGCGCTAGCTAATGAAAAACTGTTTTTT
-	15	TRBV29-1	-	TRBJ2-5	CSVDRIGRVQETQYF	TGCAGCGTTGATAGGATAGGAAGGGTCCAAGAGACCCAGTACTTC
-	11	TRBV29-1	-	TRBJ2-2	CSVNQGGELFF	TGCAGCGTAAATCAAGGAGGGGAGCTGTTTTTT
-	15	TRBV7-6	TRBD2	TRBJ2-2	CASSPSGGPNGELFF	TGTGCCAGCAGCCCGTCGGGAGGGCCAAACGGGGAGCTGTTTTTT
-	13	TRBV6-5	-	TRBJ2-1	CASSYNSYNEQFF	TGTGCCAGCAGTTACAATTCTTACAATGAGCAGTTCTTC
few	15	TRBV9	TRBD1	TRBJ1-3	CASSEGQGLANTIYF	TGTGCCAGCAGCGAGGGACAGGGGTTAGCAAACACCATATATTTT